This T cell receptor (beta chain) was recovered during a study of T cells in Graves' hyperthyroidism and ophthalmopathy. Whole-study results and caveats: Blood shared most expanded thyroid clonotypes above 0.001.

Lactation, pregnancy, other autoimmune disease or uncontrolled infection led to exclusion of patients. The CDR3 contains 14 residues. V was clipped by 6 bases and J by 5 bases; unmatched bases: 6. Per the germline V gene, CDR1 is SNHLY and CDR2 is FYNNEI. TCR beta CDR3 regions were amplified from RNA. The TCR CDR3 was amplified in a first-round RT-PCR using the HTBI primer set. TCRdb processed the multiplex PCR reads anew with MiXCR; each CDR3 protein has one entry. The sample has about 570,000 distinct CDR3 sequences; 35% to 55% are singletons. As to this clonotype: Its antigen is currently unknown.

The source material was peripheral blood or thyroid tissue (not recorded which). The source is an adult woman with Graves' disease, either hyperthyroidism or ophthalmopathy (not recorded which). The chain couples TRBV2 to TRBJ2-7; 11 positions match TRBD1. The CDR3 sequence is CASRPDRGLNEQYF. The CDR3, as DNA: TGTGCCAGCAGGCCGGACAGGGGGCTCAACGAGCAGTACTTC.